This is a list of T cell receptor beta chains from one sample in a study of T cells in narcolepsy. Assay used: immunoSEQ multiplex PCR; TCRdb lists only in-frame clones, some missing. The table lists around 42,000 clones, more than 70% of them singletons, with roughly 1.2% in the top ten. Sequenced material: CD45RA- memory CD4+ T cells from PBMCs. Receptor source: a human donor with narcolepsy. CDR3s include the opening cysteine and the closing phenylalanine or tryptophan. Fields, in order: J gene, V gene, clone size, D gene, CDR3 DNA, CDR3 protein. D genes are given only for firm matches. Rows give clone size only sometimes, using once, few, many, or a class for an expanded clone.

TRBJ1-2,TRBV7-3,NA,NA,TGTGCCAGCAGCCCCGGCCTTACAGTTAACTATGGCTACACCTTC,CASSPGLTVNYGYTF
TRBJ2-6,TRBV5-4,NA,NA,TGTGCCAGCAGCAGTCCCGGCAAGGGGCCTGGGGCCAACGTCCTGACTTTC,CASSSPGKGPGANVLTF
TRBJ1-1,TRBV2,few,NA,TGTGCCAGCAGGAGGGGATGGACTGAAGCTTTCTTT,CASRRGWTEAFF
TRBJ2-7,TRBV7-9,NA,NA,TGTGCCAGCAGCTTAGGCAGTCGATCCTACGAGCAGTACTTC,CASSLGSRSYEQYF
TRBJ2-7,TRBV7-2,NA,TRBD1,TGTGCCAGCAGTCGCGGACAGGGGGGACCCTACGAGCAGTACTTC,CASSRGQGGPYEQYF
TRBJ1-1,TRBV2,NA,NA,TGTGCCAGCAGTCCACGGGATGGCAGAAACACTGAAGCTTTCTTT,CASSPRDGRNTEAFF
TRBJ2-7,TRBV7-2,NA,NA,TGTGCCAGCGGGGGCGGGGCCTACTACGAGCAGTACTTC,CASGGGAYYEQYF
TRBJ1-5,TRBV18,NA,NA,TGTGCCAGCTCACCCAACGCCCCATCACAGGGCAATCAGCCCCAGCATTTT,CASSPNAPSQGNQPQHF
TRBJ1-1,TRBV7-2,few,NA,TGTGCCAGCAGCTTAGAGGAGAACACTGAAGCTTTCTTT,CASSLEENTEAFF
TRBJ2-5,TRBV29-1,NA,TRBD1,TGCAGCGTCGGACGCGGGACAGGAGGGGAGACCCAGTACTTC,CSVGRGTGGETQYF
TRBJ2-3,TRBV6-1,NA,TRBD2,TGTGCCAGCGGCCTAGCGGACACAGATACGCAGTATTTT,CASGLADTDTQYF
TRBJ1-5,TRBV2,once,NA,TGTGCCAGCAGTCCGACTAGCAATCAGCCCCAGCATTTT,CASSPTSNQPQHF
TRBJ2-1,TRBV18,NA,NA,TGTGCCAGCTCACCAAGGACGGGTGAGCAGTTCTTC,CASSPRTGEQFF
TRBJ1-2,TRBV25-1,NA,TRBD1,TGTGCCAGCCAAACAGGGGGCAATGGCTACACCTTC,CASQTGGNGYTF
TRBJ2-1,TRBV2,NA,NA,TGTGCCAGCAGTGAAAGACTCACCCCGGAGGGCCAAAGGGACAATGAGCAGTTCTTC,CASSERLTPEGQRDNEQFF
TRBJ1-2,TRBV28,NA,TRBD1,TGTGCCAGCCAGGGGACCACAGGGGCTCGCTATGGCTACACCTTC,CASQGTTGARYGYTF
TRBJ2-5,TRBV10-3,NA,NA,TGTGCCATCAGTGATTCGGGGGAGACCCAGTACTTC,CAISDSGETQYF
TRBJ2-1,TRBV6-6,NA,NA,TGTGCCAGCAGATTATGGGATGAGCAGTTCTTC,CASRLWDEQFF
TRBJ1-6,TRBV13,once,TRBD1,TGTGCCAGCAGCCGGGGACAGGGGAACTCACCCCTCCACTTT,CASSRGQGNSPLHF
TRBJ1-3,TRBV5-1,NA,NA,TGCGCCAGCAGCTTCGCGGGGCGGGTGGACACCATATATTTT,CASSFAGRVDTIYF
TRBJ2-7,TRBV7-9,few,NA,TGTGCCAGCAGCGCCCTGGACGAGCAGTACTTC,CASSALDEQYF
TRBJ2-1,TRBV18,NA,TRBD2,TGTGCCAGCTCACCCGGCGGGAGTTACAATGAGCAGTTCTTC,CASSPGGSYNEQFF
TRBJ2-2,TRBV4-2,few,NA,TGTGCCAGCAGCCAAGAGGTAGTTGAGGCCGGGGAGCTGTTTTTT,CASSQEVVEAGELFF
TRBJ2-7,TRBV4-1,NA,TRBD2,TGCGCCAGCAGCCAACCCGGGCGGGGACTAGCGCTCTACGAGCAGTACTTC,CASSQPGRGLALYEQYF
TRBJ1-2,TRBV2,once,TRBD1,TGTGCCAGCAGGGACAGGGGGCTTGGCTACACCTTC,CASRDRGLGYTF
TRBJ1-2,TRBV19,NA,TRBD1,TGTGCCAGTAGACGGGACAGGGCAAGCGGCTACACCTTC,CASRRDRASGYTF
TRBJ1-2,TRBV7-9,NA,NA,TGTGCCAGCACCTCTGCCGGGGCGGGGGACTATGGCTACACCTTC,CASTSAGAGDYGYTF
TRBJ1-4,TRBV11-2,few,NA,TGTGCCAGCAGCTTAGATTGGGAGGCGGGGGGCTGGCGAGAAAAACTGTTTTTT,CASSLDWEAGGWREKLFF
TRBJ1-2,TRBV30,NA,NA,TGTGCCTGCAATCCTAACTATGGCTACACCTTC,CACNPNYGYTF
TRBJ2-5,TRBV18,NA,TRBD1,TGTGCCAGCTCACCATTGGCGAGGGGGCCTCGGGAGACCCAGTACTTC,CASSPLARGPRETQYF
TRBJ1-4,TRBV28,NA,NA,TGTGCCAGCAGTTTTCCCAGGCCGGATAGGCTGTTTTTT,CASSFPRPDRLFF
TRBJ1-1,TRBV4-3,NA,NA,TGCGCCAGCAGCCACCAACTTGGGGTGGAGGCTTTCTTT,CASSHQLGVEAFF
TRBJ2-1,TRBV5-6,NA,NA,TGTGCCAGCAGCTTGATCGGGAGCGGCGGGGAGCAGTTCTTC,CASSLIGSGGEQFF
TRBJ1-2,TRBV19,NA,TRBD1,TGTGCCAGTAGTATAAGACAGGGAGGCTATGGCTACACCTTC,CASSIRQGGYGYTF
TRBJ1-5,TRBV6-1,NA,NA,TGTGCCAGCAGTGAAACGTCGTGGGGAGGGAAACAGCCCCAGCATTTT,CASSETSWGGKQPQHF
TRBJ2-7,TRBV9,NA,NA,TGTGCCAGCGGAGGAAGGGGGGCCCCCTACGAGCAGTACTTC,CASGGRGAPYEQYF
TRBJ1-1,TRBV19,NA,TRBD1,TGTGCCAGTAGAAGGGGGCTCAGCACTGAAGCTTTCTTT,CASRRGLSTEAFF
TRBJ2-5,TRBV7-8,once,TRBD2,TGTGCCAGCAGCTTCTTCGGGGGGGATAGAGAGACCCAGTACTTC,CASSFFGGDRETQYF
TRBJ1-5,TRBV19,NA,NA,TGTGCCAGTAGTGGACAGCCCAATCAGCCCCAGCATTTT,CASSGQPNQPQHF
TRBJ2-7,TRBV6-1,NA,TRBD1,TGTGCCAGCAGTACCGGGACAGGGCATGGCTACGAGCAGTACTTC,CASSTGTGHGYEQYF
TRBJ2-5,TRBV14,NA,NA,TGTGCCAGCAGCCAGTCTTGGGTTTTGGAGACCCAGTACTTC,CASSQSWVLETQYF
TRBJ2-3,TRBV5-1,NA,TRBD2,TGCGCCAGCGAATCTAGCGGGGGTGTTCGTGGAGATACGCAGTATTTT,CASESSGGVRGDTQYF
TRBJ2-7,TRBV7-8,NA,NA,TGTGCCAGCAGCTTAGGGGCATTCTACGAGCAGTACTTC,CASSLGAFYEQYF
TRBJ2-1,TRBV6-1,NA,NA,TGTGCCAGCAGCCGACAGTTCCGGGGTGAGCAGTTCTTC,CASSRQFRGEQFF
TRBJ2-5,TRBV6-5,NA,NA,TGTGCCAGCAGTTCCCACGGGGAGACCCAGTACTTC,CASSSHGETQYF
TRBJ1-1,TRBV11-2,NA,TRBD1,TGTGCCAGCAGCTTAGGGACAGGAATGAACACTGAAGCTTTCTTT,CASSLGTGMNTEAFF
TRBJ1-4,TRBV19,NA,TRBD1,TGTGCCAGTAGTATCACCAGGGGGGGACTGTTTTTT,CASSITRGGLFF
TRBJ1-1,TRBV14,NA,NA,TGTGCCAGCAGCCATGGGGCTCCGGGCACTGAAGCTTTCTTT,CASSHGAPGTEAFF
TRBJ2-2,TRBV11-3,once,NA,TGTGCCAGCAGGAGACGGGATCCCGGGGAGCTGTTTTTT,CASRRRDPGELFF
TRBJ2-5,TRBV7-9,NA,TRBD1,TGTGCCAGCAGGACAGGGGGCGCCAAAGAGACCCAGTACTTC,CASRTGGAKETQYF
TRBJ2-1,TRBV7-3,NA,TRBD2,TGTGCCAGCAGCTTAATACTAGCGGGGCCTCAGTTCTTC,CASSLILAGPQFF
TRBJ2-7,TRBV11-3,NA,TRBD1,TGTGCCAGCAGCCCGAGGACAGGGTTTTACGAGCAGTACTTC,CASSPRTGFYEQYF